This T cell receptor (beta chain) was recovered during a study of T cells in Graves' hyperthyroidism and ophthalmopathy. Overall study results and limits: Ophthalmopathy was model-predicted a median about 6 months pre-onset.

Trimming took 4 bases from V and 9 from J; bases not matched to a gene: 10. Germline loops: CDR1 SGHRS, CDR2 YFSETQ. The CDR3 is made up of 15 amino acids. TCR beta CDR3 sequences were amplified from RNA transcripts. With the HTBI primer set, the TCR CDR3 went through a first round of RT-PCR. One entry per CDR3 protein, called by TCRdb with MiXCR from the multiplex PCR reads. Among a few hundred thousand distinct CDR3 sequences, 20% to 25% were seen once, and the ten largest hold 49%. On this clonotype itself: Its antigen is unidentified.

Active moderate-to-severe ophthalmopathy, Clinical Activity Score at least 3, NOSPECS at least 4, under 3 months' duration. It was uncontrolled infection, other autoimmune disease, pregnancy or lactation that excluded patients. PBMCs stemmed from 10 ml fresh peripheral blood. The TCR comes from a woman in her seventies with Graves' ophthalmopathy. Sequenced material: blood. The chain links TRBV5-1 to TRBJ2-1, with 10 bases lining up with TRBD2. CDR3 sequence reads: CASSPLAGRISEQFF. Here the CDR3 DNA reads TGCGCCAGCAGCCCACTAGCGGGAAGGATAAGTGAGCAGTTCTTC.